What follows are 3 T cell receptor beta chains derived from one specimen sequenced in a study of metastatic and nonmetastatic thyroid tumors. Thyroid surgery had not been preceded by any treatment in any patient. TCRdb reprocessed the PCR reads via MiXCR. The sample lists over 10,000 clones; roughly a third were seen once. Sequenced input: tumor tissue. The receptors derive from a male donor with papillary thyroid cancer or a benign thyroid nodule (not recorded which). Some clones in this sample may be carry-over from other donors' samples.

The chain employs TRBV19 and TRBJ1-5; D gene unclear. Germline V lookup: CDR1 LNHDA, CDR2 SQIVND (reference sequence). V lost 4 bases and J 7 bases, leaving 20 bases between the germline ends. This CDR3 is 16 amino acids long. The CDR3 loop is CASSTPTTGGQQPQHF. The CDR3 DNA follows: TGTGCCAGTAGTACCCCTACTACGGGAGGGCAACAGCCCCAGCATTTT.

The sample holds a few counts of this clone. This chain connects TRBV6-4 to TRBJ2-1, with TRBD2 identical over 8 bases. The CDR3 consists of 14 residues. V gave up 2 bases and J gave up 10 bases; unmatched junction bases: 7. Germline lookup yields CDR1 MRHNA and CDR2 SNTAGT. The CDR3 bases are TGTGCCAGCAGTGACCGAGGACTAGCTGGGGAGCAGTTCTTC. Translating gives CASSDRGLAGEQFF.

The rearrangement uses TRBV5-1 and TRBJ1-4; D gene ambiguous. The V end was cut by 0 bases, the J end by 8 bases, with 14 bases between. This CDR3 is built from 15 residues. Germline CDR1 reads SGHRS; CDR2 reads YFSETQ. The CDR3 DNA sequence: TGCGCCAGCAGCTTGGCGGGCAGGCGGACCGAAAAACTGTTTTTT. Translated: CASSLAGRRTEKLFF.